A single sample is the source of the 9 T cell receptor beta chains below, sequenced in a study of blood T cell repertoires in COVID-19. The method was immunoSEQ multiplex PCR; TCRdb's version includes in-frame clones alone and lacks a portion of them. Of roughly 29,000 clones listed, 81% were seen once; the top ten hold roughly a sixth. The sequencing sample was made of peripheral blood. These receptors were taken from a woman between 55 and 75 years old with acute or convalescent COVID-19.

The chain uses TRBV15 and TRBJ2-7; D is ambiguous. Trimming left V 0 bases short and J 3 bases short, with 9 bases between. This CDR3 region has 14 residues. Germline V gene lookup returns CDR1 LNHNV and CDR2 YYDKDF (reference sequence). The chain's CDR3 is CATSRDLSFYEQYF. CDR3 nucleotides: TGTGCCACCAGCAGAGATCTGTCCTTCTACGAGCAGTACTTC.

This rearrangement joins TRBV2 to TRBJ2-5; D call uncertain. Germline V gene lookup returns CDR1 SNHLY and CDR2 FYNNEI. This CDR3 comprises 12 residues. Between the trimmed V and J ends, which lost 4 bases and 5 bases, there was a span of 8 bases. This CDR3 reads CASSGGQETQYF. As DNA, the CDR3 is TGTGCCAGCAGTGGAGGCCAGGAGACCCAGTACTTC.

This chain links TRBV6-6 with TRBJ1-1; no reliable D call. V was trimmed by 0 bases and J by 2 bases, leaving 7 bases between them. Germline-derived CDR1 and CDR2 are MNHNY and SVGAGI (reference sequence). The CDR3 length is 14 residues. The CDR3: CASSYSQANTEAFF. Here the CDR3 DNA reads TGTGCCAGCAGTTACTCGCAGGCTAACACTGAAGCTTTCTTT.

V and J are TRBV3-1 (or the pseudogene TRBV3-2) and TRBJ2-5; 16 positions agree with TRBD2. With V trimmed by 4 bases and J by 4 bases, 3 bases remained unmatched. CDR1 is LGHDT and CDR2 is YNNKEL in the germline V gene (reference sequence). The CDR3 length is 16 residues. The CDR3 loop reads CASSRGLAGGRETQYF. CDR3 DNA: TGTGCCAGCAGCCGGGGACTAGCGGGGGGGAGAGAGACCCAGTACTTC.

The chain recombines TRBV4-2 with TRBJ1-2; D remains unclear. In germline, CDR1 is LGHNA, CDR2 YNFKEQ. This CDR3 region has 14 residues. Trimming removed 0 bases at V and 8 bases at J, with 13 bases between. The CDR3 DNA is TGTGCCAGCAGCCAAGAGCCGGGTTCCTACGGCTACACCTTC. It translates to CASSQEPGSYGYTF.

The sample holds a few counts of this clone. J is TRBJ1-2 and V is TRBV28; 7 positions match TRBD1. Germline lookup yields CDR1 MDHEN and CDR2 SYDVKM. Trimming cost V 9 bases and J 5 bases; bases outside gene matches: 18. There are 16 residues in the CDR3. The CDR3 loop reads CASRTGSGESLYGYTF. The CDR3 DNA reads as TGTGCCAGTAGGACAGGCAGTGGGGAATCGCTATATGGCTACACCTTC.

The genes are TRBV5-1 and TRBJ2-5; 8 bases agree with TRBD2. CDR3 length: 14 residues. Germline CDR1 reads SGHRS; CDR2 reads YFSETQ. V gave up 3 bases and J gave up 5 bases; unmatched junction bases: 6. CDR3 coding DNA: TGCGCCAGCAGCTCCGGGGGGGACGGTGAGACCCAGTACTTC. This gives the protein CASSSGGDGETQYF.

CDR3 DNA sequence: TGTGCCAGCAGCCAGCACCCCCAGGGAACTAATGAAAAACTGTTTTTT. The encoded protein is CASSQHPQGTNEKLFF. This rearrangement joins TRBV5-6 to TRBJ1-4; the D gene is possibly TRBD1 (5 bases). Germline V gives CDR1 SGHDT, CDR2 YYEEEE. This CDR3 has 16 residues. V lost 4 bases to trimming and J lost 1 base, with 14 bases between them.

This clone was counted a single time. J is TRBJ1-6 and V is TRBV28; D is ambiguous. In germline, CDR1 is MDHEN, CDR2 SYDVKM. There are 14 residues in the CDR3. The ends were cut back, 6 bases at V and 10 bases at J, with 16 bases in the middle. The CDR3 sequence: CASRSGPPGSPLHF. As DNA, the CDR3 is TGTGCCAGCAGAAGCGGGCCCCCAGGCTCACCCCTCCACTTT.